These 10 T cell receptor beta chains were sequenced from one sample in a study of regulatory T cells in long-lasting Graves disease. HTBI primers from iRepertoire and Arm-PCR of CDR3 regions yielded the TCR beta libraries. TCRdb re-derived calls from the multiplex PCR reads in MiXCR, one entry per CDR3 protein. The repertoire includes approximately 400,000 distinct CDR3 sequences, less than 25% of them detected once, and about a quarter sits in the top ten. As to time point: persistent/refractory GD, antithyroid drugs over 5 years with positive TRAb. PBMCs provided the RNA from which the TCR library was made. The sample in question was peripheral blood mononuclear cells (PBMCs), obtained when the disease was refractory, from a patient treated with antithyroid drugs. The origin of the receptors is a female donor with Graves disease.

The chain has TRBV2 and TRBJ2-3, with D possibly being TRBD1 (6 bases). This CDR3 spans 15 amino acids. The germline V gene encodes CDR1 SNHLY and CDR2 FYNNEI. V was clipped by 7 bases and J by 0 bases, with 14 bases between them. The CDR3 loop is CASIGTLVSTDTQYF. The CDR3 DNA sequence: TGTGCCAGCATAGGGACACTCGTTAGCACAGATACGCAGTATTTT. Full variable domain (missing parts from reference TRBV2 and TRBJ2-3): EPEVTQTPSHQVTQMGQEVILRCVPISNHLYFYWYRQILGQKVEFLVSFYNNEISEKSEIFDDQFSVERPDGSNFTLKIRSTKLEDSAMYFCASIGTLVSTDTQYFGPGTRLTVL.

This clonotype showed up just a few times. The CDR3 coding sequence is TGTGCCAGCAGCCCCCCCCTGAGGGAGGGCGAAGAGCCCTACGAGCAGTACTTC. Protein product: CASSPPLREGEEPYEQYF. The V gene is TRBV3-1, the J gene TRBJ2-7, with 7 bases aligning to TRBD2. V was pared by 4 bases and J by 2 bases, with 17 bases of the junction left unmatched. CDR3 size: 18 residues. Germline CDR1 reads LGHDT; CDR2 reads YNNKEL (reference sequence).

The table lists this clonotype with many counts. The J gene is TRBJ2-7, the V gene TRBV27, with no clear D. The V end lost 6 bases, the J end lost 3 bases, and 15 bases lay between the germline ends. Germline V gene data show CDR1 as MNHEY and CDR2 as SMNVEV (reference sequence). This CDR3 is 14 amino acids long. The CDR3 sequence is CASSFGTPNYEQYF. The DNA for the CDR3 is TGTGCCAGCAGCTTTGGAACCCCGAACTACGAGCAGTACTTC.

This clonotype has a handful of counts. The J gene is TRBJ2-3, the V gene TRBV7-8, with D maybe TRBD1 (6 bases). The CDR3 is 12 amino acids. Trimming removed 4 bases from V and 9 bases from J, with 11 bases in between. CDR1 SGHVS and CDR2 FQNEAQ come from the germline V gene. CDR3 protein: CASSSDSPTQYF. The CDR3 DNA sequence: TGTGCCAGCAGCTCGGACAGTCCGACGCAGTATTTT.

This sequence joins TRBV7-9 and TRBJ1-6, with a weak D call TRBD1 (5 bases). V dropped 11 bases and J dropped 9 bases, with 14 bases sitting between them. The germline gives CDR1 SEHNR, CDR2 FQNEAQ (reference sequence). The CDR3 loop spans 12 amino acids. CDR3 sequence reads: CAGGTQGSPLHF. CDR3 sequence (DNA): TGTGCCGGGGGGACGCAGGGTTCACCCCTCCACTTT.

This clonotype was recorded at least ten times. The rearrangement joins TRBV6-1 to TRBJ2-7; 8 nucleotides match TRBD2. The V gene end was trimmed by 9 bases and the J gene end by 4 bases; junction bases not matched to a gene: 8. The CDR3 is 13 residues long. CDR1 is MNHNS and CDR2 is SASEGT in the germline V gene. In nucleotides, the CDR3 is TGTGCCAGTGGGAGGCAGCGGGAGTACGAGCAGTACTTC. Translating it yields CASGRQREYEQYF.

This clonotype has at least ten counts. CDR3: CAWREETQYF. The CDR3 DNA is TGTGCCTGGAGGGAGGAGACCCAGTACTTC. This sequence joins TRBV30 and TRBJ2-5, with D unresolved. The CDR3 spans 10 residues. Germline CDR1 and CDR2: GTSNPN and SVGIG (reference sequence). V lost 3 bases, J lost 5 bases, and 4 bases lay in between. Supplemented by reference TRBV30 and TRBJ2-5, the full variable domain reads SQTIHQWPATLVQPVGSPLSLECTVEGTSNPNLYWYRQAAGRGLQLLFYSVGIGQISSEVPQNLSASRPQDRQFILSSKKLLLSDSGFYLCAWREETQYFGPGTRLLVL.

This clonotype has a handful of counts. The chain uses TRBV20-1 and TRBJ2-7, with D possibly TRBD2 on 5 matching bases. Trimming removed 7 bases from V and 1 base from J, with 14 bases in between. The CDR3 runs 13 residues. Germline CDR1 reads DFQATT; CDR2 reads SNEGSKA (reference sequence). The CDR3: CSVISERSYEQYF. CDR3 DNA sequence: TGCAGTGTGATTAGCGAACGATCCTACGAGCAGTACTTC.

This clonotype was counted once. CDR3: CSVDLQGNTEAFF. CDR3 sequence (DNA): TGCAGCGTTGATTTGCAGGGTAACACTGAAGCTTTCTTT. This chain joins TRBV29-1 and TRBJ1-1, with D possibly being TRBD1 (5 bases). Germline assignment: CDR1 SQVTM and CDR2 ANQGSEA. V was cut by 3 bases and J by 2 bases, with 10 bases left in between. The CDR3 has 13 residues. Complete variable domain (other parts from reference TRBV29-1 and TRBJ1-1): SAVISQKPSRDICQRGTSLTIQCQVDSQVTMMFWYRQQPGQSLTLIATANQGSEATYESGFVIDKFPISRPNLTFSTLTVSNMSPEDSSIYLCSVDLQGNTEAFFGQGTRLTVV.

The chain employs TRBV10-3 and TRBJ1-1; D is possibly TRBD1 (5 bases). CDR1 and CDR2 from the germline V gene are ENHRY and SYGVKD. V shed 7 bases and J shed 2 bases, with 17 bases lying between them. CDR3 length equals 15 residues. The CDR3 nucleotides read TGTGCCATCACTGTGGGAACAGGAGTTAACACTGAAGCTTTCTTT. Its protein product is CAITVGTGVNTEAFF.